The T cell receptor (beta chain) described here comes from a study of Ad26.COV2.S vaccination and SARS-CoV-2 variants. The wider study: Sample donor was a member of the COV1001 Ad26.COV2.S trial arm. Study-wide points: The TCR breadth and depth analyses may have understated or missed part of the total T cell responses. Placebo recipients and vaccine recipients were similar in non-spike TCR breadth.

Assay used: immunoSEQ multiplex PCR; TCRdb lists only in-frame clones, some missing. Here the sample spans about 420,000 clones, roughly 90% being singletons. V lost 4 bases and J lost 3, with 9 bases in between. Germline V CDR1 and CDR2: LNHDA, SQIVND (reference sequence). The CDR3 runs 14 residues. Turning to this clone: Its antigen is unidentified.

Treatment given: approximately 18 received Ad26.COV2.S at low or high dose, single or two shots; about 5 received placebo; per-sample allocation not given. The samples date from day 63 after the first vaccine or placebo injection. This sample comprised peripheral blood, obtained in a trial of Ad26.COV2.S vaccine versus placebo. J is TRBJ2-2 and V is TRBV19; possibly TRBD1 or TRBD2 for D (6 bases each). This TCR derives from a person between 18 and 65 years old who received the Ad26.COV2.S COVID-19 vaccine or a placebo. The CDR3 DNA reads TGTGCCAGTAGTAAGGGGGAGGACACCGGGGAGCTGTTTTTT. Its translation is CASSKGEDTGELFF.